Each of the 31 T cell receptor beta chains below was sequenced from the same sample in a study of T cells after yellow fever vaccination. TCRdb ran MiXCR on the 5' RACE reads and lists one entry per CDR3 protein. The sample carries about 360,000 distinct CDR3 sequences, around 6.4% recorded once. The input for sequencing was PBMCs, taken 5 days after the yellow fever booster vaccination. These receptors were taken from a man younger than 40 who received the YFV17D yellow fever vaccine.

This clonotype was detected ten times or more. The V gene is TRBV4-3, the J gene TRBJ2-1, with D possibly TRBD2 on 8 matching bases. Trimming stripped 0 bases from V and 0 bases from J, with 18 bases between. The CDR3 contains 19 residues. Per the germline V gene, CDR1 is LGHNA and CDR2 is YSLEER. DNA of the CDR3: TGCGCCAGCAGCCAAGATTTAGGGGGCGGGAGGAGCTCCTACAATGAGCAGTTCTTC. This codes for CASSQDLGGGRSSYNEQFF.

The table lists this clonotype with many counts. This rearrangement joins TRBV12-3 or TRBV12-4 to TRBJ2-1; 7 nucleotides line up with TRBD2. This CDR3 is 15 amino acids long. Trimming at V came to 4 bases and at J to 8 bases, leaving 11 bases not matched to a gene. CDR3 loop: CASSSSGKLSHEQFF. The CDR3 DNA follows: TGTGCCAGCAGTTCCAGCGGGAAACTCTCACATGAGCAGTTCTTC.

The rearrangement joins TRBV6-6 to TRBJ1-1; D gene ambiguous. Trimming took off 6 bases at V and 4 bases at J, with 9 bases between the two ends. From germline, CDR1 is MNHNY and CDR2 SVGAGI (reference sequence). This CDR3 contains 12 residues. The CDR3 spells CASRPHRTEAFF. The CDR3 nucleotides read TGTGCCAGCAGACCACACCGCACTGAAGCTTTCTTT.

CDR3 protein: CASSFGDTYEQYF. CDR3 bases: TGTGCCAGCAGTTTTGGGGATACCTACGAGCAGTACTTC. J is TRBJ2-7 and V is TRBV11-1; D unclear. CDR1 is SGHAT, CDR2 FQDESV, per germline (reference sequence). The CDR3 spans 13 residues. V lost 6 bases, J lost 2 bases, and 11 bases lay in between.

This clonotype was found many times. The chain recombines TRBV6-2 or TRBV6-3 with TRBJ2-7; 7 positions agree with TRBD1. CDR1 and CDR2 from the germline V gene are MNHEY and SVGEGT. With 4 bases clipped from V and 4 bases from J, the junction kept 13 bases outside the gene matches. CDR3 length: 16 amino acids. The CDR3 here is CASSWTSGTALYEQYF. The CDR3 region has the DNA TGTGCCAGCAGTTGGACTTCCGGGACAGCTCTTTACGAGCAGTACTTC.

This clonotype was observed a few times. J is TRBJ2-3 and V is TRBV27; D possibly matches TRBD1 or TRBD2 (6 bases each). CDR3 size: 16 residues. Trimming removed 7 bases at V and 0 bases at J, with 17 bases between. Germline lookup yields CDR1 MNHEY and CDR2 SMNVEV (reference sequence). The DNA for the CDR3 is TGTGCCAGCATGTTTAGGGGGGCCTCTAGCACAGATACGCAGTATTTT. It specifies CASMFRGASSTDTQYF.

The DNA for the CDR3 is TGTGCCAGCAGCTTGGGGCTTCTTGGGACGAACACTGAAGCTTTCTTT. As protein: CASSLGLLGTNTEAFF. The rearrangement joins TRBV5-6 to TRBJ1-1; TRBD1 is a possible D gene (5 bases). CDR1 is SGHDT, CDR2 YYEEEE, per germline. The germline V and J ends were trimmed by 0 bases and 1 base, with 13 bases remaining between them. The CDR3 extends over 16 amino acids. The complete variable domain, with remaining parts taken from reference TRBV5-6 and TRBJ1-1, reads DAGVTQSPTHLIKTRGQQVTLRCSPKSGHDTVSWYQQALGQGPQFIFQYYEEEERQRGNFPDRFSGHQFPNYSSELNVNALLLGDSALYLCASSLGLLGTNTEAFFGQGTRLTVV.

This clonotype was picked up many times. This chain uses TRBV28 with TRBJ2-5; the D is unclear. Germline V gene data show CDR1 as MDHEN and CDR2 as SYDVKM. V lost 6 bases to trimming and J lost 5 bases, with 10 bases between them. The CDR3 is 12 amino acids. CDR3 loop: CASSLLWETQYF. The DNA for the CDR3 is TGTGCCAGCAGCCTTCTGTGGGAGACCCAGTACTTC. Full variable domain (missing parts from reference TRBV28 and TRBJ2-5): DVKVTQSSRYLVKRTGEKVFLECVQDMDHENMFWYRQDPGLGLRLIYFSYDVKMKEKGDIPEGYSVSREKKERFSLILESASTNQTSMYLCASSLLWETQYFGPGTRLLVL.

The CDR3, as DNA: TGTGCCATCAGTGGCCGGCGGGAGGGGGACCAAGAGACCCAGTACTTC. Translation: CAISGRREGDQETQYF. The rearrangement links TRBV10-3 to TRBJ2-5, with 9 bases lining up with TRBD2. The germline V gene has CDR1 ENHRY and CDR2 SYGVKD. The CDR3 is 16 residues long. Trimming cost V 4 bases and J 0 bases; bases outside gene matches: 6.

The chain joins TRBV10-3 to TRBJ2-5; TRBD2 matches 11 bases. CDR1 ENHRY and CDR2 SYGVKD come from the germline V gene. The CDR3 consists of 16 residues. The ends lost 6 bases at V and 1 base at J; junction bases unmatched: 7. CDR3: CAISSLLAGVQETQYF. The CDR3 bases are TGTGCCATCAGCTCCCTACTAGCGGGAGTCCAAGAGACCCAGTACTTC.

This clonotype was seen repeatedly, ten times or more. V is TRBV20-1 and J is TRBJ2-5; 11 bases match TRBD2. The trim removed 2 bases at V and 2 bases at J, leaving 7 bases unmatched. The CDR3 spans 16 residues. Germline V gene data show CDR1 as DFQATT and CDR2 as SNEGSKA (reference sequence). In DNA, the CDR3 is TGCAGTGCTAGACCTACTAGCGGGAGAAGTCAAGAGACCCAGTACTTC. This gives the protein CSARPTSGRSQETQYF.

The table lists this clonotype with many counts. The chain employs TRBV6-1 and TRBJ2-5; no definite D call. Germline V CDR1 and CDR2: MNHNS, SASEGT. The length of the CDR3 is 13 residues. The germline V and J ends were trimmed by 6 bases and 2 bases, with 10 bases remaining between them. CDR3 in DNA: TGTGCCAGCAGGCCGACCCCTCAAGAGACCCAGTACTTC. This gives the protein CASRPTPQETQYF.

The V gene is TRBV7-2, the J gene TRBJ1-3; 10 bases are shared with TRBD1. The CDR3 extends over 15 amino acids. CDR1 and CDR2 (germline): SGHTA, FQGNSA. With V trimmed by 2 bases and J by 4 bases, 2 bases remained unmatched. This CDR3 is CASSLRDRGGNTIYF. Written as DNA, the CDR3 is TGTGCCAGCAGCTTAAGGGACAGGGGAGGAAACACCATATATTTT. Full variable domain (missing parts from reference TRBV7-2 and TRBJ1-3): GAGVSQSPSNKVTEKGKDVELRCDPISGHTALYWYRQSLGQGLEFLIYFQGNSAPDKSGLPSDRFSAERTGGSVSTLTIQRTQQEDSAVYLCASSLRDRGGNTIYFGEGSWLTVV.

Only a few counts were recorded for this clonotype. The J gene is TRBJ2-5, the V gene TRBV20-1; TRBD2 aligns across 9 bases. J lost 9 bases, V lost 0 bases, and 17 bases had no gene match. The CDR3 sequence is 17 residues long. Germline V gene sequence: CDR1 DFQATT, CDR2 SNEGSKA (reference sequence). The CDR3 here is CSARDMGVGTSMVAQYF. DNA of the CDR3: TGCAGTGCTAGAGATATGGGGGTGGGGACTAGCATGGTGGCCCAGTACTTC.

The V gene is TRBV11-2, the J gene TRBJ2-2, with a tentative D call TRBD2 (6 bases). Germline V lookup: CDR1 SGHAT, CDR2 FQNNGV. The CDR3 extends over 17 amino acids. V dropped 2 bases and J dropped 1 base, with 14 bases sitting between them. The CDR3 protein is CASSLFGASENTGELFF. Here the CDR3 DNA reads TGTGCCAGCAGCTTATTCGGGGCTAGCGAGAACACCGGGGAGCTGTTTTTT.

The V gene is TRBV4-3, the J gene TRBJ2-2; TRBD2 aligns across 9 bases. Germline V CDR1 and CDR2: LGHNA, YSLEER. V lost 2 bases, J lost 4 bases, and 5 bases stayed unmatched. The CDR3 consists of 16 residues. The CDR3 nucleotides are TGCGCCAGCAGCCAAAGGATAGCGGGAGTCACCGGGGAGCTGTTTTTT. Its translation: CASSQRIAGVTGELFF.

This clonotype was detected a few times. The chain is built from TRBV9 and TRBJ2-1; D is perhaps TRBD2 (5 bases). Germline V lookup: CDR1 SGDLS, CDR2 YYNGEE. Trimming cost V 3 bases and J 9 bases, with 10 bases left between them. The CDR3 spans 12 residues. The CDR3 nucleotides are TGTGCCAGCAGCGCTCTCCGGGGTGAGCAGTTCTTC. Encoded protein: CASSALRGEQFF.

Ten or more counts support this clonotype. The chain recombines TRBV15 with TRBJ2-1; 12 bases agree with TRBD2. Unmatched junction bases numbered 8, after V lost 5 bases and J lost 9 bases. CDR1 is LNHNV, CDR2 YYDKDF, per germline (reference sequence). CDR3 length equals 15 residues. The DNA of the CDR3 is TGTGCCACCAGCCTTGCTAGCGGGAGGGATGCTGAGCAGTTCTTC. It yields the protein CATSLASGRDAEQFF.

The rearrangement uses TRBV3-1 and TRBJ2-5, with 8 bases identical to TRBD1. This CDR3 comprises 14 residues. Germline assignment: CDR1 LGHDT and CDR2 YNNKEL (reference sequence). The junction had 1 base not matched to a gene; V was cut back by 4 bases and J by 0 bases. CDR3 sequence reads: CASSRTGYQETQYF. The CDR3 DNA is TGTGCCAGCAGCCGGACAGGGTACCAAGAGACCCAGTACTTC.

This chain connects TRBV11-2 to TRBJ2-3; D perhaps matches TRBD2 (5 bases). Per the germline V gene, CDR1 is SGHAT and CDR2 is FQNNGV. The CDR3 is 18 residues long. The V end was cut by 5 bases, the J end by 0 bases, with 21 bases between. This CDR3 reads CASSTPRRAGTSTDTQYF. The CDR3 bases are TGTGCCAGCAGCACACCCCGTAGGGCGGGCACTAGCACAGATACGCAGTATTTT.

This clonotype was detected ten times or more. This sequence joins TRBV6-1 and TRBJ1-1; D unresolved. This CDR3 is 14 amino acids long. Trimming cost V 6 bases and J 1 base, with 12 bases left between them. The germline gives CDR1 MNHNS, CDR2 SASEGT. The CDR3 DNA sequence: TGTGCCAGCAGCCCTCCCTCCGGGAACACTGAAGCTTTCTTT. Translated: CASSPPSGNTEAFF.

V and J are TRBV7-2 and TRBJ1-5; D is uncertain. The CDR3 contains 14 residues. Germline V gene lookup returns CDR1 SGHTA and CDR2 FQGNSA. The V end lost 3 bases, the J end lost 1 base, and 7 bases lay between the germline ends. CDR3 residues: CASSLDVSNQPQHF. As DNA, the CDR3 is TGTGCCAGCAGCTTGGATGTGAGCAATCAGCCCCAGCATTTT.

This clonotype has only a few counts. The chain combines TRBV5-1 with TRBJ1-3; a possible D gene is TRBD1 (6 bases). Trimming left V 0 bases short and J 1 base short, with 14 bases between. Germline V gives CDR1 SGHRS, CDR2 YFSETQ. The CDR3 has 17 amino acids. For the CDR3, the DNA is TGCGCCAGCAGCTTGGCCAGCGGGCAGGGGTCTGGAAACACCATATATTTT. It yields the protein CASSLASGQGSGNTIYF. Full variable domain (outside the CDR3, taken from reference TRBV5-1 and TRBJ1-3): KAGVTQTPRYLIKTRGQQVTLSCSPISGHRSVSWYQQTPGQGLQFLFEYFSETQRNKGNFPGRFSGRQFSNSRSEMNVSTLELGDSALYLCASSLASGQGSGNTIYFGEGSWLTVV.

This chain uses TRBV5-1 with TRBJ1-4; a weak D match, TRBD1 (5 bases). The CDR3 length is 15 residues. The V end was cut by 2 bases, the J end by 12 bases, with 20 bases between. Germline CDR1 and CDR2: SGHRS and YFSETQ. The CDR3 here is CASSLLAQEMGELFF. DNA for the CDR3: TGCGCCAGCAGCTTATTAGCACAGGAGATGGGCGAACTGTTTTTT.

V and J are TRBV7-2 and TRBJ2-5; D is ambiguous. Trimming left V 1 base short and J 4 bases short, with 16 bases between. CDR3 size: 16 residues. Germline V CDR1 and CDR2: SGHTA, FQGNSA. This CDR3 reads CASSLELLGMGETQYF. In nucleotides, the CDR3 is TGTGCCAGCAGCTTAGAGTTGTTGGGTATGGGAGAGACCCAGTACTTC.

This clonotype was seen only a few times. The chain uses TRBV24-1 and TRBJ2-5; 9 nucleotides match TRBD1. Germline assignment: CDR1 KGHDR and CDR2 SFDVKD. With V trimmed by 7 bases and J by 5 bases, 4 bases remained unmatched. The CDR3 is 13 amino acids. The CDR3 DNA reads TGTGCCACCAGCATGACAGGGGGGGAGACCCAGTACTTC. Protein: CATSMTGGETQYF.

This clonotype was recorded a few times. As DNA, the CDR3 is TGTGCCAGCAGTCTTCAGGCCGAGACTAGCGGGAGGTACTCCTACAATGAGCAGTTCTTC. Amino acid sequence: CASSLQAETSGRYSYNEQFF. J is TRBJ2-1 and V is TRBV12-3 or TRBV12-4; 13 nucleotides align to TRBD2. The CDR3 length is 20 residues. After removal of 5 bases from V and 0 bases from J, the junction contained 13 bases not matched to a gene.

The chain carries TRBV7-9 and TRBJ1-5, with D uncertain. Trimming took off 4 bases at V and 5 bases at J, with 15 bases between the two ends. The CDR3 has 15 residues. The V gene's germline CDR1 is SEHNR and CDR2 FQNEAQ (reference sequence). The CDR3 DNA reads TGTGCCAGCAGCTCCGGGCAGACCATTGATCAGCCCCAGCATTTT. Residues: CASSSGQTIDQPQHF.

This chain joins TRBV9 and TRBJ2-1; D is possibly TRBD2 (6 bases). Germline values: CDR1 SGDLS, CDR2 YYNGEE. This CDR3 is 15 amino acids long. The V end lost 3 bases, the J end lost 2 bases, and 12 bases lay between the germline ends. In nucleotides, the CDR3 is TGTGCCAGCAGCGAACTAGCTTTGCCCTACAATGAGCAGTTCTTC. It encodes CASSELALPYNEQFF.

This sequence joins TRBV29-1 and TRBJ2-7, with TRBD2 matching 13 bases. V lost 4 bases and J lost 4; bases outside the gene matches: 10. This CDR3 region has 16 residues. Per the germline V gene, CDR1 is SQVTM and CDR2 is ANQGSEA. CDR3 DNA sequence: TGCAGCGTTGTAGGACTAGCGGGAGCGCGAGGTTACGAGCAGTACTTC. Its protein is CSVVGLAGARGYEQYF.

A remark on this clonotype: This may be a read error, as it is one base from a much larger clone. The chain has TRBV20-1 and TRBJ2-1; D call uncertain. V was clipped by 5 bases and J by 10 bases, with 15 bases between them. The CDR3 contains 12 residues. Germline values: CDR1 DFQATT, CDR2 SNEGSKA (reference sequence). CDR3 sequence: CSAGKIRWEQFF. The CDR3 DNA reads TGCAGTGCTGGTAAGATAAGGTGGGAGCAGTTCTTC.